These 24 T cell receptor beta chains share one sample of origin, sequenced in a study of T cells in Graves' hyperthyroidism and ophthalmopathy. Regions amplified from RNA transcripts were the TCR beta CDR3 regions. With the HTBI primer set, the TCR CDR3 went through a first round of RT-PCR. TCRdb reprocessed the multiplex PCR reads with MiXCR, giving one entry per CDR3 protein. The sample holds about 270,000 distinct CDR3 sequences, approximately 26% seen once. Sequencing input: blood. The receptors derive from a man in his forties with Graves' hyperthyroidism that later progressed to Graves' ophthalmopathy.

This clonotype was counted ten times or more. The rearrangement joins TRBV12-3 or TRBV12-4 to TRBJ1-2; 7 bases are shared with TRBD1. V lost 3 bases to trimming and J lost 7 bases; unmatched junction nucleotides: 11. The CDR3 length is 15 residues. This CDR3 reads CASSFYDRVVGGYTF. Written as DNA, the CDR3 is TGTGCCAGCAGTTTTTACGACAGGGTTGTGGGTGGCTACACCTTC.

This clonotype appeared many times. This chain uses TRBV4-1 with TRBJ2-7; TRBD1 aligns across 10 bases. The CDR3 totals 15 residues. The germline V gene encodes CDR1 MGHRA and CDR2 YSYEKL. Unmatched junction bases numbered 3, after V lost 0 bases and J lost 4 bases. The CDR3 loop is CASSQEDRGSYEQYF. DNA of the CDR3: TGCGCCAGCAGCCAAGAGGACAGGGGGAGTTACGAGCAGTACTTC.

This chain joins TRBV20-1 and TRBJ2-5, with no clear D. This CDR3 comprises 16 residues. V shed 2 bases and J shed 3 bases, with 19 bases lying between them. Germline lookup yields CDR1 DFQATT and CDR2 SNEGSKA (reference sequence). The CDR3 loop is CSARRRRPRIEETQYF. The CDR3 nucleotides read TGCAGTGCTAGACGCCGTCGGCCCAGGATAGAAGAGACCCAGTACTTC.

This clonotype was picked up many times. This chain connects TRBV5-1 to TRBJ1-1, with D perhaps TRBD1 (6 bases). V lost 3 bases and J lost 11, with 17 bases in between. Germline assignment: CDR1 SGHRS and CDR2 YFSETQ. The length of the CDR3 is 13 residues. CDR3 sequence: CASSSPSGGQAFF. As DNA, the CDR3 is TGCGCCAGCAGCTCACCCTCCGGGGGGCAGGCTTTCTTT.

This clonotype was seen more than once but under ten times. This chain uses TRBV12-3 or TRBV12-4 with TRBJ1-2; 7 bases agree with TRBD1. There are 14 residues in the CDR3. Losses at the gene ends were 6 bases for V and 6 bases for J; bases not matched to a gene: 10. CDR3 nucleotides: TGTGCCAGCAGGGCGACAGGGCGTGCGAATGGCTACACCTTC. As protein: CASRATGRANGYTF.

This clonotype appeared many times. This chain connects TRBV7-2 to TRBJ2-5, with 9 nucleotides matching TRBD1. Germline CDR1 SGHTA, CDR2 FQGNSA. There are 15 residues in the CDR3. Losses at the gene ends were 5 bases for V and 2 bases for J; bases not matched to a gene: 6. CDR3 coding DNA: TGTGCCAGCAGCGTTATGGGACAGGGACAAGAGACCCAGTACTTC. It codes for CASSVMGQGQETQYF.

The J gene is TRBJ1-6, the V gene TRBV11-2, with D hard to call. The germline gives CDR1 SGHAT, CDR2 FQNNGV. V was trimmed by 5 bases and J by 6 bases, leaving 8 bases between them. The CDR3 length is 13 residues. This chain's CDR3 is CASSPILNSPLHF. CDR3 coding DNA: TGTGCCAGCAGCCCCATCCTTAATTCACCCCTCCACTTT.

This rearrangement joins TRBV28 to TRBJ2-7; 7 bases match TRBD2. The CDR3 is made up of 16 amino acids. After removal of 3 bases from V and 3 bases from J, the junction contained 11 bases not matched to a gene. Germline values: CDR1 MDHEN, CDR2 SYDVKM. The CDR3 DNA sequence: TGTGCCAGCAGTTTGAGCCGTGGACTAGACCGCTACGAGCAGTACTTC. This gives the protein CASSLSRGLDRYEQYF.

This clonotype occurred many times. The rearrangement links TRBV12-3 or TRBV12-4 to TRBJ1-5; D gene uncertain. This CDR3 comprises 15 residues. V gave up 2 bases and J gave up 6 bases, with 14 bases separating them. The CDR3 bases are TGTGCCAGCAGTTTAACGGCCACCGTTGTTCAGCCCCAGCATTTT. Translation: CASSLTATVVQPQHF.

This clonotype was seen repeatedly, ten times or more. V gene TRBV29-1 combines with J gene TRBJ1-1; D is ambiguous. Trimming stripped 8 bases from V and 4 bases from J, with 14 bases between. Germline V gene data show CDR1 as SQVTM and CDR2 as ANQGSEA. The CDR3 length is 12 residues. The CDR3: CSPSLWGTEAFF. DNA for the CDR3: TGCAGCCCGTCCCTATGGGGCACTGAAGCTTTCTTT.

The chain joins TRBV11-2 to TRBJ2-5, with unresolved D. There are 13 residues in the CDR3. Germline CDR1 is SGHAT and CDR2 is FQNNGV. V shed 4 bases and J shed 3 bases, with 9 bases lying between them. The CDR3 protein is CASSYATKETQYF. The CDR3 region has the DNA TGTGCCAGCAGCTATGCAACGAAAGAGACCCAGTACTTC.

This clonotype appeared many times. This may arise from a read error, as a much more abundant clone is one base away. The CDR3 carries no conserved terminal phenylalanine or tryptophan, so it likely arises from a read error. J is TRBJ1-1 and V is TRBV12-3 or TRBV12-4; unclear D gene. V shed 5 bases and J shed 1 base, with 11 bases lying between them. The CDR3 has 14 amino acids. Written as DNA, the CDR3 is TGTGCCAGCAGTCCTATTACCCAGAACACTGAAGCTTTCCTT. This sequence encodes CASSPITQNTEAFL.

This clonotype was seen at least ten times. The chain combines TRBV4-2 with TRBJ1-2, with 7 bases that match TRBD1. V lost 1 base to trimming and J lost 2 bases; unmatched junction nucleotides: 4. Germline loops: CDR1 LGHNA, CDR2 YNFKEQ. This CDR3 contains 15 residues. The CDR3 loop is CASSQGQGFNYGYTF. The CDR3 coding sequence is TGTGCCAGCAGCCAAGGACAGGGATTCAACTATGGCTACACCTTC.

This clonotype was seen a handful of times. The chain has TRBV5-1 and TRBJ2-6, with 9 bases that match TRBD2. V lost 0 bases to trimming and J lost 4 bases; unmatched junction nucleotides: 11. The length of the CDR3 is 19 residues. The germline V gene has CDR1 SGHRS and CDR2 YFSETQ. CDR3 bases: TGCGCCAGCAGCTTGGGTCGTTCAGCGGGAGGATTCGGGGCCAACGTCCTGACTTTC. Residues: CASSLGRSAGGFGANVLTF.

This clonotype appeared many times. The chain links TRBV6-5 to TRBJ1-2; a possible D gene is TRBD1 (6 bases). The CDR3 consists of 15 residues. The V end lost 7 bases, the J end lost 0 bases, and 15 bases lay between the germline ends. CDR1 is MNHEY, CDR2 SVGAGI, per germline. Here the CDR3 reads CASIESWTANYGYTF. Here the CDR3 DNA reads TGTGCCAGCATAGAATCCTGGACAGCTAACTATGGCTACACCTTC.

This clonotype appeared many times. The chain has TRBV2 and TRBJ1-5; 7 bases map to TRBD1. In germline, CDR1 is SNHLY, CDR2 FYNNEI. The CDR3 consists of 15 residues. Trimming removed 6 bases from V and 6 bases from J; junction bases left unmatched: 11. The CDR3 DNA reads as TGTGCCAGCAGGGAGGGGACAGAAGGAGCTCAGCCCCAGCATTTT. Translated, it gives CASREGTEGAQPQHF.

CDR3 loop: CASSTRTSPYSGNTIYF. CDR3 in DNA: TGTGCCAGCAGCACTCGGACGTCTCCTTACTCTGGAAACACCATATATTTT. The rearrangement links TRBV7-8 to TRBJ1-3; D is unclear. Germline V gene sequence: CDR1 SGHVS, CDR2 FQNEAQ. The CDR3 has 17 amino acids. The V gene lost 5 bases and the J gene lost 0 bases, with 17 bases spanning the gap.

In this sample, this clonotype turned up many times. V usage is TRBV27 and J usage is TRBJ1-5, with a tentative D call TRBD1 (5 bases). From germline, CDR1 is MNHEY and CDR2 SMNVEV (reference sequence). The CDR3 totals 14 residues. V was clipped by 6 bases and J by 4 bases, with 13 bases between them. CDR3 coding DNA: TGTGCCAGCAGCGGGGCAGGGTGGAATCAGCCCCAGCATTTT. The encoded protein is CASSGAGWNQPQHF.

This clonotype appeared many times. The chain employs TRBV27 and TRBJ2-6, with a weak D call TRBD1 (6 bases). CDR1 is MNHEY, CDR2 SMNVEV, per germline (reference sequence). Deletions cut 6 bases from V and 2 bases from J, with 17 bases between. This CDR3 spans 17 amino acids. The CDR3 spells CASRTHRDGTGANVLTF. CDR3 nucleotide sequence: TGTGCCAGCAGAACCCACAGGGACGGAACTGGGGCCAACGTCCTGACTTTC.

V usage is TRBV6-1 and J usage is TRBJ1-1; D uncertain. Germline V lookup: CDR1 MNHNS, CDR2 SASEGT. With 11 bases removed from V and 0 bases from J, the gap between germline ends came to 13 bases. The CDR3 has 13 residues. CDR3 amino acids: CAGTQSLNTEAFF. The DNA of the CDR3 is TGTGCCGGCACACAGAGCTTGAACACTGAAGCTTTCTTT.

This clonotype was detected ten times or more. V and J are TRBV4-2 and TRBJ1-2, with TRBD1 identical over 7 bases. The junction had 22 bases not matched to a gene; V was cut back by 7 bases and J by 5 bases. The CDR3 is made up of 18 amino acids. The germline CDR1 and CDR2 sequences are LGHNA and YNFKEQ. The CDR3 sequence: CASTTGPRPAQGQYGYTF. The CDR3 region has the DNA TGTGCCAGCACAACCGGGCCAAGACCGGCACAGGGGCAGTATGGCTACACCTTC.

In this sample, this clonotype turned up once. This chain joins TRBV2 and TRBJ2-7; D gene ambiguous. V was cut by 8 bases and J by 0 bases, with 11 bases left in between. Germline V gives CDR1 SNHLY, CDR2 FYNNEI. The CDR3 consists of 13 residues. The CDR3 region has the DNA TGTGCCAGCGAATCTAGAGCCTCCTACGAGCAGTACTTC. Translation: CASESRASYEQYF. Combining the CDR3 with reference TRBV2 and TRBJ2-7 gives the whole variable domain EPEVTQTPSHQVTQMGQEVILRCVPISNHLYFYWYRQILGQKVEFLVSFYNNEISEKSEIFDDQFSVERPDGSNFTLKIRSTKLEDSAMYFCASESRASYEQYFGPGTRLTVT.

This clonotype was observed at least ten times. The rearrangement joins TRBV7-3 to TRBJ2-2, with no clear D. The germline gives CDR1 SGHTA, CDR2 FQGTGA. Trimming shortened V by 6 bases and J by 1 base, and 6 bases separated the two germline ends. CDR3 length: 13 residues. The CDR3 DNA reads as TGTGCCAGCAGGGAAGGGAACACCGGGGAGCTGTTTTTT. The encoded protein is CASREGNTGELFF. The full variable domain, with the rest looked up from reference TRBV7-3 and TRBJ2-2, is GAGVSQTPSNKVTEKGKYVELRCDPISGHTALYWYRQSLGQGPEFLIYFQGTGAADDSGLPNDRFFAVRPEGSVSTLKIQRTERGDSAVYLCASREGNTGELFFGEGSRLTVL.

This clonotype came up many times. The J gene is TRBJ2-6, the V gene TRBV7-9; D remains ambiguous. CDR1 is SEHNR, CDR2 FQNEAQ, per germline (reference sequence). CDR3 size: 15 residues. V was cut by 5 bases and J by 0 bases, with 8 bases left in between. This CDR3 reads CASSAGTSGANVLTF. The DNA of the CDR3 is TGTGCCAGCAGCGCCGGCACCTCTGGGGCCAACGTCCTGACTTTC.